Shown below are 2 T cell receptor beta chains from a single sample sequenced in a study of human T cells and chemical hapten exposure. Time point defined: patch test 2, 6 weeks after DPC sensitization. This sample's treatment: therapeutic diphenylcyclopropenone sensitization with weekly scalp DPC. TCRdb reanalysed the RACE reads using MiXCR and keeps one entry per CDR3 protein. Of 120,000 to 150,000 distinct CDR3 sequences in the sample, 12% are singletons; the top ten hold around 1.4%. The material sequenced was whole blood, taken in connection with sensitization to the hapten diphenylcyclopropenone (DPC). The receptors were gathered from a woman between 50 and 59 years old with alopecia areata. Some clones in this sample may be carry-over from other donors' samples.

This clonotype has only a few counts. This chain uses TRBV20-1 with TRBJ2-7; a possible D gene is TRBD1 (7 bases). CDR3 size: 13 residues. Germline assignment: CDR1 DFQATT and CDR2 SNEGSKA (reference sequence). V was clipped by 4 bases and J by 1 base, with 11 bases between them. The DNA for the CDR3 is TGCAGTGCTAACTCAGGGGGGTCCTACGAGCAGTACTTC. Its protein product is CSANSGGSYEQYF.

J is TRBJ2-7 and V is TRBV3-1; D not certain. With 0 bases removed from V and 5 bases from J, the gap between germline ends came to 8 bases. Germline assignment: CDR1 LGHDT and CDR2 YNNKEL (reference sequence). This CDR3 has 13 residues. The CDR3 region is CASSQDYRDEQYF. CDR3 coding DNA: TGTGCCAGCAGCCAAGATTACCGGGACGAGCAGTACTTC.